Reported below is one T cell receptor (beta chain). Antigen unknown. With 60 Vbeta and 13 Jbeta primers, the PCR was carried out. The method was immunoSEQ multiplex PCR; TCRdb's version includes in-frame clones alone and lacks a portion of them. The sample consists of a few hundred thousand clones, 77% of them appearing once. This sample was taken from a study of cytomegalovirus exposure and HLA in healthy donors. Study-wide results and limits: Among TCR beta chains, those listed as cytomegalovirus-associated numbered about 150.

This CDR3 has 14 amino acids. With 0 bases removed from V and 1 base from J, the gap between germline ends came to 6 bases. CDR1 and CDR2 from the germline V gene are SGHAT and FQNNGV. The sample taken for sequencing was PBMCs. This clonotype originated in an older woman in good health and CMV-seropositive. The gene calls are TRBV11-2 and TRBJ1-1; no clear D. The DNA of the CDR3 is TGTGCCAGCAGCTTAGATCGGAGGAACACTGAAGCTTTCTTT. It codes for CASSLDRRNTEAFF.